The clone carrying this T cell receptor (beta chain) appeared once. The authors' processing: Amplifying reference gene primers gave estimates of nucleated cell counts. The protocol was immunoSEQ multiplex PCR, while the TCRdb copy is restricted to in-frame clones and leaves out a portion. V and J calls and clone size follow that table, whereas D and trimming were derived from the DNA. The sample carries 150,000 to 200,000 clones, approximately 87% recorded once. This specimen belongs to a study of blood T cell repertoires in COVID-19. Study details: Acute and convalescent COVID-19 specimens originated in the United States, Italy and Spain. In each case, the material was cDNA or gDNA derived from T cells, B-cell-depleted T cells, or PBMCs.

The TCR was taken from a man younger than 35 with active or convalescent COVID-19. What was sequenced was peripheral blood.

The chain's CDR3 is CSALDRTNTEAFF. CDR3 in DNA: TGCAGCGCATTGGACAGGACGAACACTGAAGCTTTCTTT. The chain employs TRBV29-1 and TRBJ1-1, with 7 bases identical to TRBD1. The CDR3 is made up of 13 amino acids. Germline V lookup: CDR1 SQVTM, CDR2 ANQGSEA. The V gene end was trimmed by 7 bases and the J gene end by 1 base; junction bases not matched to a gene: 6.